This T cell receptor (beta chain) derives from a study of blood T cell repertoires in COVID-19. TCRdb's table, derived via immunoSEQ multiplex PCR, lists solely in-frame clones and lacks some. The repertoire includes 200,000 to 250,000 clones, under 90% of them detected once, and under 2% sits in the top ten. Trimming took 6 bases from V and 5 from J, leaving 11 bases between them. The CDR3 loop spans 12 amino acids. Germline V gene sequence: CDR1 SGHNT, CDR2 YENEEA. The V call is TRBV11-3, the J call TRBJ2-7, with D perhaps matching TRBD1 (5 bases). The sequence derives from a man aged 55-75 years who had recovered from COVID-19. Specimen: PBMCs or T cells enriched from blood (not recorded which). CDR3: CASRLRGDEQYF. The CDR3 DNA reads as TGTGCCAGCAGACTAAGGGGTGACGAGCAGTACTTC. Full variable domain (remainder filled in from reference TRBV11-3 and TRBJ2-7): EAGVVQSPRYKIIEKKQPVAFWCNPISGHNTLYWYLQNLGQGPELLIRYENEEAVDDSQLPKDRFSAERLKGVDSTLKIQPAELGDSAVYLCASRLRGDEQYFGPGTRLTVT.